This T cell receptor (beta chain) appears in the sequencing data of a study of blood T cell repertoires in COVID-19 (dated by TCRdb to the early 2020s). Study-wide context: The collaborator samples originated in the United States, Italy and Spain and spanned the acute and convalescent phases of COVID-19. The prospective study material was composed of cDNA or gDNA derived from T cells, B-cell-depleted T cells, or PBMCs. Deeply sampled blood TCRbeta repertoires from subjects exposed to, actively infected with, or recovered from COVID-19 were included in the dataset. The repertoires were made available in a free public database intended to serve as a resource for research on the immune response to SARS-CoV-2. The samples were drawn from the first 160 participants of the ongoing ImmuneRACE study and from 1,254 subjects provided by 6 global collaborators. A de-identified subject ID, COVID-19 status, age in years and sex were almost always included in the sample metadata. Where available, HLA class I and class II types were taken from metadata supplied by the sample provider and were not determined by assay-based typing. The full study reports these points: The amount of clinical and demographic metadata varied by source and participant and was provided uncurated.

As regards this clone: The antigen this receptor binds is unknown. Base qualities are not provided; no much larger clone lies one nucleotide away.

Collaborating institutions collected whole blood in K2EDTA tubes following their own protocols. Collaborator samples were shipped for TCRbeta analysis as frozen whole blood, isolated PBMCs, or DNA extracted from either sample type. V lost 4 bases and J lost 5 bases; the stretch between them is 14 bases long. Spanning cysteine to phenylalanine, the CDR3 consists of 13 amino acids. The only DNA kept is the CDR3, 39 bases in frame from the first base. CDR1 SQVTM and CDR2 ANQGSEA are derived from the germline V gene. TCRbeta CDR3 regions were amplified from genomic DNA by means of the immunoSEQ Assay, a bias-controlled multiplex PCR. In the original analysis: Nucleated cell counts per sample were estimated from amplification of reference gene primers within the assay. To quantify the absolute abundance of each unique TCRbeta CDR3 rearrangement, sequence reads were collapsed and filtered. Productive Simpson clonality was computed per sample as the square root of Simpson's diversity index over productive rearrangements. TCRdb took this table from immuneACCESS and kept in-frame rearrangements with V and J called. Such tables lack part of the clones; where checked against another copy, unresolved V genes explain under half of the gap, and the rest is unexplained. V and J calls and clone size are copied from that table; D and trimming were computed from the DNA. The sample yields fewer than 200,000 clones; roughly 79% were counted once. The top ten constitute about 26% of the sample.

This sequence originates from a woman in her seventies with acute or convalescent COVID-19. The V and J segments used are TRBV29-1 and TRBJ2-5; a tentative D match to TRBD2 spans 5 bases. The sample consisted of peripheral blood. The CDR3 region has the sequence CSVAGSQGETQYF. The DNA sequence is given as TGCAGCGTTGCGGGATCTCAAGGGGAGACCCAGTACTTC.